Listed below are T cell receptor beta chains from one sample, sequenced in a study of cytomegalovirus exposure and HLA in healthy donors. The assay was immunoSEQ multiplex PCR, and TCRdb's table has in-frame clones only and misses some. This sample yields about 97,000 clones, of which around 79% are seen a single time; 1.9% belongs to the top ten. Sequenced material: PBMCs. All receptors derive from a woman aged 40 to 50 in good health and CMV-seronegative. Each CDR3 is given without its conserved first and last residue.

J gene: TRBJ1-4
V gene: TRBV11-2
CDR3 protein: ASSSGTGHEKLF

J gene: TRBJ2-5
V gene: TRBV5-4
CDR3 protein: ASSSSITGVGSRETQY

J gene: TRBJ2-1
V gene: TRBV15
CDR3 protein: ATSRVPDTASYNEQF

J gene: TRBJ2-3
V gene: TRBV5-5
CDR3 protein: ASSYRDRGRGTDTQY

J gene: TRBJ2-2
V gene: TRBV6-5
CDR3 protein: ASSYSSQENTGELF

J gene: TRBJ1-1
V gene: TRBV27
CDR3 protein: ASSLNGDTEAF

J gene: TRBJ1-1
V gene: TRBV9
CDR3 protein: ASSVASGGYRAF

J gene: TRBJ2-1
V gene: TRBV5-1
CDR3 protein: ASSLDDARSDEQF

J gene: TRBJ2-5
V gene: TRBV10-2
CDR3 protein: ASRRQGARETQY

J gene: TRBJ2-2
V gene: TRBV5-1
CDR3 protein: ASSLEGTSGSGSGELF

J gene: TRBJ2-1
V gene: TRBV6-1
CDR3 protein: ASSDASGSIHNEQF

J gene: TRBJ1-3
V gene: TRBV5-1
CDR3 protein: ASSVTGEGNTIY